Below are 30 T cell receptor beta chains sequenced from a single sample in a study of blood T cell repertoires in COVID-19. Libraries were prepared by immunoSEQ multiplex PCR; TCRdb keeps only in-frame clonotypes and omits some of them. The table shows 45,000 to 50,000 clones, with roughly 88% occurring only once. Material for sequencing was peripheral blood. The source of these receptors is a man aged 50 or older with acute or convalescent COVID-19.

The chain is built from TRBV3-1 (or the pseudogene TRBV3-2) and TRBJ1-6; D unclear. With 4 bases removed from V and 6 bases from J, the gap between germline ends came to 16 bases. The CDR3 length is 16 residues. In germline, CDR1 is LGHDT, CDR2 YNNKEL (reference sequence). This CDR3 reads CASSRSTGGRNSPLHF. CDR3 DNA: TGTGCCAGCAGCCGTTCGACGGGAGGTCGTAATTCACCCCTCCACTTT.

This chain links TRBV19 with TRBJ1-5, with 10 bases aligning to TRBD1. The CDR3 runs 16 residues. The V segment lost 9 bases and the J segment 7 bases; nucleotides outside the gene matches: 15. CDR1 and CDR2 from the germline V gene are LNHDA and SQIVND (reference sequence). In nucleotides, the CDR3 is TGTGCCAGGGAGACCGGGACAGGGGTGAGTGGGCAGCCCCAGCATTTT. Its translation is CARETGTGVSGQPQHF.

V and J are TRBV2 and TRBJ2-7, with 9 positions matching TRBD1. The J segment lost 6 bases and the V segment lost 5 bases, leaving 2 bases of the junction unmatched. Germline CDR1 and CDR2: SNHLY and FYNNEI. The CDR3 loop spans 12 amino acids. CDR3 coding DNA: TGTGCCAGCAGTCGGGACAGGGCCGAGCAGTACTTC. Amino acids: CASSRDRAEQYF.

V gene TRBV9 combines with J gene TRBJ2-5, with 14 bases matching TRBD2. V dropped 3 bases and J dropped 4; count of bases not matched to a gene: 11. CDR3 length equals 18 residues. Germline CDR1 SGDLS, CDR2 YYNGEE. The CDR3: CASSAGLAGGIGGETQYF. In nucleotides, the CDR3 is TGTGCCAGCAGCGCAGGACTAGCGGGAGGAATCGGTGGAGAGACCCAGTACTTC. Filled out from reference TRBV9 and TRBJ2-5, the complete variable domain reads DSGVTQTPKHLITATGQRVTLRCSPRSGDLSVYWYQQSLDQGLQFLIQYYNGEERAKGNILERFSAQQFPDLHSELNLSSLELGDSALYFCASSAGLAGGIGGETQYFGPGTRLLVL.

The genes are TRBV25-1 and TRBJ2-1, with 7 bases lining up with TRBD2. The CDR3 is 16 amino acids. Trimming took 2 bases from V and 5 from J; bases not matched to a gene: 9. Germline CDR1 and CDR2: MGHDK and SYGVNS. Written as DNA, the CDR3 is TGTGCCAGCAGTGAACTCGGCGGGGGATTAAACAATGAGCAGTTCTTC. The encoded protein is CASSELGGGLNNEQFF. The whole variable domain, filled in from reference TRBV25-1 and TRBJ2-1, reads EADIYQTPRYLVIGTGKKITLECSQTMGHDKMYWYQQDPGMELHLIHYSYGVNSTEKGDLSSESTVSRIRTEHFPLTLESARPSHTSQYLCASSELGGGLNNEQFFGPGTRLTVL.

In DNA form, the CDR3 reads TGTGCCAGCAGTTTTGGTATAGGGGAGGGACTGTTTTTT. It is translated as CASSFGIGEGLFF. The chain is built from TRBV27 and TRBJ1-4; weak D call: TRBD1 (5 bases). The CDR3 has 13 residues. The V end was cut by 3 bases, the J end by 13 bases, with 15 bases between. The V gene's germline CDR1 is MNHEY and CDR2 SMNVEV (reference sequence).

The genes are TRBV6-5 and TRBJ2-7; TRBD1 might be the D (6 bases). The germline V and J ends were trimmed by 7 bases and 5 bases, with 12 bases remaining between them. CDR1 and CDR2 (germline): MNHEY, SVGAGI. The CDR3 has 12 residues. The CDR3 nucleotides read TGTGCCAGCAACAGGGATTTCCACGAGCAGTACTTC. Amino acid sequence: CASNRDFHEQYF.

The CDR3 DNA sequence: TGTGCCATCAGTGAACAGGGTAATAATGAAAAACTGTTTTTT. Its translation is CAISEQGNNEKLFF. J is TRBJ1-4 and V is TRBV10-3; D is perhaps TRBD1 (6 bases). Germline V gene sequence: CDR1 ENHRY, CDR2 SYGVKD. Trimming removed 3 bases at V and 4 bases at J, with 9 bases between. CDR3 length equals 14 residues.

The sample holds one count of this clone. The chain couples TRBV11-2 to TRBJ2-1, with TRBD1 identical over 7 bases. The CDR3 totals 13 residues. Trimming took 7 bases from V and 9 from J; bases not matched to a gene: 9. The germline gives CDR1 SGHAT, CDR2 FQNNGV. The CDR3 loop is CASILNRGSEQFF. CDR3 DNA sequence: TGTGCCAGCATCCTCAACAGGGGCTCTGAGCAGTTCTTC.

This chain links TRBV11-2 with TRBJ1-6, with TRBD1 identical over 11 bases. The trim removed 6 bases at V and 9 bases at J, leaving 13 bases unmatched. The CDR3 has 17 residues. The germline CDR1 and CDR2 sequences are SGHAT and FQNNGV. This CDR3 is CASRRATLGTGGSPLHF. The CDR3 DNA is TGTGCCAGCAGGCGAGCCACCCTCGGGACAGGGGGTTCACCCCTCCACTTT.

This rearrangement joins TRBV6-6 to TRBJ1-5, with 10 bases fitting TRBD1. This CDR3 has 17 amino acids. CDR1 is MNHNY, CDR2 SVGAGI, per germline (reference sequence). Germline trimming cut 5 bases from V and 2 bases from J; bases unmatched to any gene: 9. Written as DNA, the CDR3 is TGTGCCAGCAGTCAACCGGGACAGGGGATGCGCAATCAGCCCCAGCATTTT. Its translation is CASSQPGQGMRNQPQHF.

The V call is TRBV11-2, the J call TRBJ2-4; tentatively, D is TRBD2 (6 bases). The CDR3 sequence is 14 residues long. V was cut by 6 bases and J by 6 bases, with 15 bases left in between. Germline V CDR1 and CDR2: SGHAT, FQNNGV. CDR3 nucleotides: TGTGCCAGCAGTTCCATGGGGGGAACAAACATTCAGTACTTC. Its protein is CASSSMGGTNIQYF.

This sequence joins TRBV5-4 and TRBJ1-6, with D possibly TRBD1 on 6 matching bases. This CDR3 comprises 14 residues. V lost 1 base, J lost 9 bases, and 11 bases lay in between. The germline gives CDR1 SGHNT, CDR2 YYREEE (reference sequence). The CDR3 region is CASSLRTEGSPLHF. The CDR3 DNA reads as TGTGCCAGCAGCTTGCGGACAGAAGGTTCACCCCTCCACTTT.

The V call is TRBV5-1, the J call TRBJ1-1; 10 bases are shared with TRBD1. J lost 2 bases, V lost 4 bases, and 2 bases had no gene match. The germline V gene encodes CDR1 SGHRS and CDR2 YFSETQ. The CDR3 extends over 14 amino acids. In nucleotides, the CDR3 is TGCGCCAGCAGCCGACAGGGGGCAAACACTGAAGCTTTCTTT. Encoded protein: CASSRQGANTEAFF.

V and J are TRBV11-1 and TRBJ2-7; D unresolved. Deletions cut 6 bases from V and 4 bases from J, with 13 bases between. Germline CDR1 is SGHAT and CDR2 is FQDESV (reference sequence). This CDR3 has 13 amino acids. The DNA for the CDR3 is TGTGCCAGCAGTTCAGTCGGCGGTTACGAGCAGTACTTC. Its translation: CASSSVGGYEQYF.

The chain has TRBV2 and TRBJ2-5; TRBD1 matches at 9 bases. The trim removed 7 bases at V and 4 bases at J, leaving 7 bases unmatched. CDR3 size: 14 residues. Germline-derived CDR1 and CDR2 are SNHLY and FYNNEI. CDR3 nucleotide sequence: TGTGCCAGCAAAGAGACAGGGGGTGGAGAGACCCAGTACTTC. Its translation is CASKETGGGETQYF. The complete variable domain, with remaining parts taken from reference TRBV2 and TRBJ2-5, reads EPEVTQTPSHQVTQMGQEVILRCVPISNHLYFYWYRQILGQKVEFLVSFYNNEISEKSEIFDDQFSVERPDGSNFTLKIRSTKLEDSAMYFCASKETGGGETQYFGPGTRLLVL.

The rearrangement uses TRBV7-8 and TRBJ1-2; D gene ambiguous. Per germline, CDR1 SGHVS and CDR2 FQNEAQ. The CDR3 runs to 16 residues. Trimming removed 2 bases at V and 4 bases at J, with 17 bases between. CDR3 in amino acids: CASSLLPSVVGYGYTF. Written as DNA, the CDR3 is TGTGCCAGCAGCTTATTACCGTCCGTGGTCGGCTATGGCTACACCTTC.

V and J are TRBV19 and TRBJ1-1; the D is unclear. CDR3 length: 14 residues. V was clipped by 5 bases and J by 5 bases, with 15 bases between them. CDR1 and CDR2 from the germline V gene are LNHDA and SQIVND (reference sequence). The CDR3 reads CASSSRFQETEAFF. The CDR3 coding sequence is TGTGCCAGTAGTTCACGATTCCAGGAAACTGAAGCTTTCTTT.

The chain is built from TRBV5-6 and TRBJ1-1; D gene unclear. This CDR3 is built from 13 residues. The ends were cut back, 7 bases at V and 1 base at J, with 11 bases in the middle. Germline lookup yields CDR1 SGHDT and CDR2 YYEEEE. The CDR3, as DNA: TGTGCCAGCTCCCTTCGCGGGAACACTGAAGCTTTCTTT. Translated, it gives CASSLRGNTEAFF.

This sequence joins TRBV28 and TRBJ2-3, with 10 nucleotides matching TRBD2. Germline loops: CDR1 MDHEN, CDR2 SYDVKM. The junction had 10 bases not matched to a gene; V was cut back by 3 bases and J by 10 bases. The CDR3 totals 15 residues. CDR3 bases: TGTGCCAGCAGTTTGGGGCTAGCGGGAGTTTGGGCGCAGTATTTT. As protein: CASSLGLAGVWAQYF.

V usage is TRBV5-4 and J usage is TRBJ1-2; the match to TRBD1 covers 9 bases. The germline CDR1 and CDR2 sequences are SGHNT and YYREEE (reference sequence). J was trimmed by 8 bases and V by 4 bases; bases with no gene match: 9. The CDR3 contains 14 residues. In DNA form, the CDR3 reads TGTGCCAGCAGCGGGGGGGGACAGGGCAGAGGCTACACCTTC. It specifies CASSGGGQGRGYTF.

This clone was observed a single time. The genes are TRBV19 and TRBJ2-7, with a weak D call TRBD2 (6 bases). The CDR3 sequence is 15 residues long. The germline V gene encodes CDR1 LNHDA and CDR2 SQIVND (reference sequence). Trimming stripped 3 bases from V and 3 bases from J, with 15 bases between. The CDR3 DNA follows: TGTGCCAGTAGTATCCTTCCGGGAGCGGTCTACGAGCAGTACTTC. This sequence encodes CASSILPGAVYEQYF.

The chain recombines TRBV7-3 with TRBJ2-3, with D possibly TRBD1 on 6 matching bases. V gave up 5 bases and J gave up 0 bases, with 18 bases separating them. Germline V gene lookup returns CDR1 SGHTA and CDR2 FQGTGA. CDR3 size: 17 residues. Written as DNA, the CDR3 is TGTGCCAGCAGCGGCGCAGGGACAACCTTTAGCACAGATACGCAGTATTTT. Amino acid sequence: CASSGAGTTFSTDTQYF.

The CDR3, as DNA: TGTGCCAGCTCAAGGACTAGCGGCGACTCCTACGAGCAGTACTTC. Translating gives CASSRTSGDSYEQYF. V and J are TRBV18 and TRBJ2-7; 10 bases match TRBD2. This CDR3 is 15 amino acids long. The germline V gene has CDR1 KGHSH and CDR2 LQKENI. J lost 0 bases, V lost 5 bases, and 4 bases had no gene match.

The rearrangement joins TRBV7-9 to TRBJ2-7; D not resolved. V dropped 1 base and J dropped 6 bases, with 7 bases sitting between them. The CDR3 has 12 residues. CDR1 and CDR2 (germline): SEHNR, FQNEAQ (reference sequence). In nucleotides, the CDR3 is TGTGCCAGCAGCTTAGATGTCTCCGAGCAGTACTTC. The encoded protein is CASSLDVSEQYF.

The CDR3 is CASSISGQNSPLHF. CDR3 sequence (DNA): TGTGCCAGTAGTATCTCCGGACAGAATTCACCCCTCCACTTT. The chain employs TRBV19 and TRBJ1-6; possibly TRBD1 for D (6 bases). Trimming removed 3 bases at V and 7 bases at J, with 10 bases between. CDR1 is LNHDA, CDR2 SQIVND, per germline (reference sequence). The CDR3 spans 14 residues.

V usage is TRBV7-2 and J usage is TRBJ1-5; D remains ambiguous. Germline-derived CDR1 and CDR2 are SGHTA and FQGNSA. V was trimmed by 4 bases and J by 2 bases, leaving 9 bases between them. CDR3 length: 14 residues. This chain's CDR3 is CASSSLYGNQPQHF. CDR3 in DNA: TGTGCCAGCAGCTCCTTGTATGGCAATCAGCCCCAGCATTTT.

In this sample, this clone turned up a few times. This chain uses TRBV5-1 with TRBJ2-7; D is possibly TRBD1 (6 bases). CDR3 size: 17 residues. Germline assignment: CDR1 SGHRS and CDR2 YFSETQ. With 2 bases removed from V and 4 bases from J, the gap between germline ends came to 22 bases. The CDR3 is CASSFYPSGAQLYEQYF. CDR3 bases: TGCGCCAGCAGCTTTTATCCGTCAGGGGCCCAACTTTACGAGCAGTACTTC.

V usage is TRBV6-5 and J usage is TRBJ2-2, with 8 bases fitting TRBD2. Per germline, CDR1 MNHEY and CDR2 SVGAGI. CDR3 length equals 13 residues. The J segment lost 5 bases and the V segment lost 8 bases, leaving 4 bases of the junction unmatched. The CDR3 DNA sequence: TGTGCCAGCCTTACTAGCGGAACCGGGGAGCTGTTTTTT. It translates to CASLTSGTGELFF.

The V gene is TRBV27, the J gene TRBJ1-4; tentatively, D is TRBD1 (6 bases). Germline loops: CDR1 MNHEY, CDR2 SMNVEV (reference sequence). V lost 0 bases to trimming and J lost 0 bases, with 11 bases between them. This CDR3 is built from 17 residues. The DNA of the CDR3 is TGTGCCAGCAGTTTATCTGGGGGGGCGGCAACTAATGAAAAACTGTTTTTT. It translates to CASSLSGGAATNEKLFF.